This T cell receptor (beta chain) was documented in a study of T cell changes during pregnancy in multiple sclerosis. The ends lost 0 bases at V and 6 bases at J; junction bases unmatched: 4. Per the germline V gene, CDR1 is LGHNA and CDR2 is YSLEER. The CDR3 is 15 residues long. TCRdb keeps only in-frame clones here, not all; method: immunoSEQ multiplex PCR. The sample gives roughly 35,000 clones, 80% to 95% of which show up once; 0.43% is in the top ten. The chain joins TRBV4-3 to TRBJ1-4, with 7 positions matching TRBD1. The specimen comprised CD4+ T cells from peripheral blood mononuclear cells, sampled in the third trimester of pregnancy. This TCR came from a female donor in good health, enrolled as a control in a pregnancy study. The CDR3 DNA is TGCGCCAGCAGCCAAGAAGGGCAGGGGGATGAAAAACTGTTTTTT. This gives the protein CASSQEGQGDEKLFF.